A single sample is the source of the 20 T cell receptor beta chains below, sequenced in a study of blood T cell repertoires in COVID-19. Some clones are missing from TCRdb's copy, which holds only in-frame ones; the method was immunoSEQ multiplex PCR. Altogether 32,000 or so clones are present, about 90% being singletons, with the ten largest covering roughly 6.3%. The specimen sequenced was peripheral blood. All receptors come from a human donor in a cohort sampled during active COVID-19.

This chain links TRBV11-2 with TRBJ2-3, with 9 bases lining up with TRBD2. From germline, CDR1 is SGHAT and CDR2 FQNNGV. The length of the CDR3 is 18 residues. V dropped 4 bases and J dropped 2; count of bases not matched to a gene: 13. CDR3 DNA sequence: TGTGCCAGCAGCTCCCCGTTAGGGCTAGCGGGGTCCACAGATACGCAGTATTTT. Encoded protein: CASSSPLGLAGSTDTQYF. Combining the CDR3 with reference TRBV11-2 and TRBJ2-3 gives the whole variable domain EAGVAQSPRYKIIEKRQSVAFWCNPISGHATLYWYQQILGQGPKLLIQFQNNGVVDDSQLPKDRFSAERLKGVDSTLKIQPAKLEDSAVYLCASSSPLGLAGSTDTQYFGPGTRLTVL.

The chain uses TRBV7-3 and TRBJ1-1; D is uncertain. This CDR3 has 16 residues. V gave up 2 bases and J gave up 5 bases, with 18 bases separating them. CDR1 is SGHTA and CDR2 is FQGTGA in the germline V gene. CDR3 DNA sequence: TGTGCCAGCAGCTTAGGGGTGGGAGCGGGGTCGACTGAAGCTTTCTTT. Its translation: CASSLGVGAGSTEAFF.

The J gene is TRBJ1-1, the V gene TRBV6-1; possible D gene TRBD1, 5 bases. This CDR3 has 16 amino acids. Germline lookup yields CDR1 MNHNS and CDR2 SASEGT. The V and J ends lost 2 bases and 2 bases respectively, with 15 bases between them. CDR3 coding DNA: TGTGCCAGCAGTGAATGGGCCCCAGGGATAAACACTGAAGCTTTCTTT. Translation: CASSEWAPGINTEAFF.

The chain joins TRBV5-1 to TRBJ2-3; 9 nucleotides align to TRBD2. Germline-derived CDR1 and CDR2 are SGHRS and YFSETQ. The CDR3 is 17 amino acids. Unmatched junction bases numbered 14, after V lost 4 bases and J lost 5 bases. This CDR3 is CASSKRLAGGLGDTQYF. The CDR3 region has the DNA TGCGCCAGCAGCAAACGACTCGCGGGGGGGCTGGGAGATACGCAGTATTTT. Variable domain in full (rest from reference TRBV5-1 and TRBJ2-3): KAGVTQTPRYLIKTRGQQVTLSCSPISGHRSVSWYQQTPGQGLQFLFEYFSETQRNKGNFPGRFSGRQFSNSRSEMNVSTLELGDSALYLCASSKRLAGGLGDTQYFGPGTRLTVL.

The chain is built from TRBV29-1 and TRBJ1-1, with a weak D call TRBD1 (5 bases). V lost 7 bases and J lost 1, with 22 bases in between. Per germline, CDR1 SQVTM and CDR2 ANQGSEA. The CDR3 loop spans 16 amino acids. CDR3 nucleotide sequence: TGCAGCGCTGGGACTCAAGGTGGACGAAGGAACACTGAAGCTTTCTTT. Translated, it gives CSAGTQGGRRNTEAFF. Full variable domain (remainder filled in from reference TRBV29-1 and TRBJ1-1): SAVISQKPSRDICQRGTSLTIQCQVDSQVTMMFWYRQQPGQSLTLIATANQGSEATYESGFVIDKFPISRPNLTFSTLTVSNMSPEDSSIYLCSAGTQGGRRNTEAFFGQGTRLTVV.

This rearrangement joins TRBV19 to TRBJ2-1; 7 nucleotides match TRBD1. The V segment lost 5 bases and the J segment 4 bases; nucleotides outside the gene matches: 5. This CDR3 has 14 amino acids. Germline loops: CDR1 LNHDA, CDR2 SQIVND (reference sequence). The CDR3 is CASSQRDRYNEQFF. The CDR3 region has the DNA TGTGCCAGTAGTCAACGGGACAGATACAATGAGCAGTTCTTC. Filled out from reference TRBV19 and TRBJ2-1, the complete variable domain reads DGGITQSPKYLFRKEGQNVTLSCEQNLNHDAMYWYRQDPGQGLRLIYYSQIVNDFQKGDIAEGYSVSREKKESFPLTVTSAQKNPTAFYLCASSQRDRYNEQFFGPGTRLTVL.

The J gene is TRBJ2-7, the V gene TRBV4-3, with TRBD1 matching 9 bases. Trimming took 1 base from V and 3 from J; bases not matched to a gene: 4. CDR3 length: 15 residues. In germline, CDR1 is LGHNA, CDR2 YSLEER. The CDR3 DNA reads as TGCGCCAGCAGCCAAGTTACAGGGGGCAACTACGAGCAGTACTTC. Amino acids: CASSQVTGGNYEQYF.

This clone appeared once. V gene TRBV5-1 combines with J gene TRBJ1-1; D not certain. Germline V gene sequence: CDR1 SGHRS, CDR2 YFSETQ. The CDR3 covers 14 residues. Trimming cost V 1 base and J 1 base, with 8 bases left between them. DNA of the CDR3: TGCGCCAGCAGCTTGTCTGGGCAGAACACTGAAGCTTTCTTT. Translated, it gives CASSLSGQNTEAFF.

The gene calls are TRBV5-3 and TRBJ2-5; 8 bases fit TRBD2. TRBV5-3 is annotated as an ORF whose role is uncertain. The CDR3 consists of 14 residues. V gave up 2 bases and J gave up 4 bases; unmatched junction bases: 4. The CDR3 loop reads CARSLAGEGETQYF. As DNA, the CDR3 is TGTGCCAGAAGCTTAGCGGGAGAGGGAGAGACCCAGTACTTC.

CDR3 in amino acids: CATFRSGDDYEQYF. The CDR3 region has the DNA TGTGCCACCTTCCGATCGGGGGACGACTACGAGCAGTACTTC. This chain connects TRBV13 to TRBJ2-7, with a tentative D call TRBD2 (6 bases). CDR1 is PRHDT and CDR2 is FYEKMQ in the germline V gene (reference sequence). Trimming took 10 bases from V and 3 from J, leaving 19 bases between them. The CDR3 totals 14 residues.

This clone was picked up one time. The chain is built from TRBV28 and TRBJ2-7, with D uncertain. The CDR3 length is 11 residues. Germline CDR1 reads MDHEN; CDR2 reads SYDVKM. Trimming took off 6 bases at V and 3 bases at J, with 6 bases between the two ends. This CDR3 is CASRSRYEQYF. As DNA, the CDR3 is TGTGCCAGCAGGTCCCGCTACGAGCAGTACTTC.

The chain recombines TRBV4-3 with TRBJ2-7; TRBD1 agrees at 7 bases. The CDR3 length is 17 residues. J lost 3 bases, V lost 0 bases, and 11 bases had no gene match. Germline loops: CDR1 LGHNA, CDR2 YSLEER. The CDR3 spells CASSQDHRTGVLYEQYF. The CDR3 DNA is TGCGCCAGCAGCCAAGATCATCGGACAGGAGTCCTCTACGAGCAGTACTTC.

The rearrangement joins TRBV4-2 to TRBJ1-4, with 9 positions matching TRBD1. The CDR3 spans 15 residues. Losses at the gene ends were 1 base for V and 7 bases for J; bases not matched to a gene: 4. CDR1 is LGHNA and CDR2 is YNFKEQ in the germline V gene. This chain's CDR3 is CASSQGDRVGEKLFF. CDR3 DNA sequence: TGTGCCAGCAGCCAAGGGGACAGGGTTGGTGAAAAACTGTTTTTT.

This sequence joins TRBV6-5 and TRBJ1-1; 9 bases map to TRBD1. The CDR3 runs to 15 residues. Germline V gene lookup returns CDR1 MNHEY and CDR2 SVGAGI. V dropped 6 bases and J dropped 6; count of bases not matched to a gene: 11. CDR3 residues: CASRTSGTGTSEAFF. CDR3 sequence (DNA): TGTGCCAGCAGGACTTCCGGGACAGGGACTTCTGAAGCTTTCTTT.

The chain has TRBV5-1 and TRBJ2-7; 9 bases match TRBD2. This CDR3 is 14 amino acids long. V was pared by 4 bases and J by 2 bases, with 4 bases of the junction left unmatched. The germline gives CDR1 SGHRS, CDR2 YFSETQ. The CDR3 DNA is TGCGCCAGCAGCCCGGGACTAGCCCCCTACGAGCAGTACTTC. It encodes CASSPGLAPYEQYF.

The V call is TRBV5-1, the J call TRBJ2-1; perhaps TRBD2 as D (5 bases). CDR1 and CDR2 (germline): SGHRS, YFSETQ. The CDR3 spans 15 residues. V was shortened by 0 bases and J by 5 bases, with 12 bases between the two germline ends. The CDR3 region is CASSLVVGVDNEQFF. In DNA, the CDR3 is TGCGCCAGCAGCTTGGTTGTCGGGGTGGACAATGAGCAGTTCTTC. Filled out from reference TRBV5-1 and TRBJ2-1, the complete variable domain reads KAGVTQTPRYLIKTRGQQVTLSCSPISGHRSVSWYQQTPGQGLQFLFEYFSETQRNKGNFPGRFSGRQFSNSRSEMNVSTLELGDSALYLCASSLVVGVDNEQFFGPGTRLTVL.

The chain employs TRBV18 and TRBJ2-6; tentative D call: TRBD1 (6 bases). Looked up from germline, CDR1 is KGHSH and CDR2 is LQKENI. This CDR3 is built from 17 residues. Trimming removed 0 bases at V and 4 bases at J, with 13 bases between. The CDR3 loop reads CASSPPGGALGANVLTF. The CDR3 DNA reads TGTGCCAGCTCACCACCTGGGGGCGCGTTGGGGGCCAACGTCCTGACTTTC.

The chain links TRBV6-6 to TRBJ2-1; 7 bases agree with TRBD2. The CDR3 loop spans 15 amino acids. Losses at the gene ends were 5 bases for V and 2 bases for J; bases not matched to a gene: 6. Germline V gives CDR1 MNHNY, CDR2 SVGAGI (reference sequence). The DNA for the CDR3 is TGTGCCAGCAGTCCGGGACTACTACCCTACAATGAGCAGTTCTTC. Protein product: CASSPGLLPYNEQFF.

The chain couples TRBV5-1 to TRBJ1-1; 7 bases align to TRBD1. V shed 3 bases and J 7 bases; nucleotides not matched to a gene: 6. Germline V gene lookup returns CDR1 SGHRS and CDR2 YFSETQ. CDR3 size: 13 residues. The CDR3 loop is CASSSRTGFEAFF. CDR3 in DNA: TGCGCCAGCAGCTCGAGGACAGGCTTTGAAGCTTTCTTT.

The gene calls are TRBV6-2 or TRBV6-3 and TRBJ2-2, with D possibly being TRBD2 (6 bases). This CDR3 has 17 residues. V lost 2 bases and J lost 3, with 16 bases in between. The V gene's germline CDR1 is MNHEY and CDR2 SVGEGT. In DNA form, the CDR3 reads TGTGCCAGCAGTTACGTTTTTCCCGGGAGTCACACCGGGGAGCTGTTTTTT. Translating gives CASSYVFPGSHTGELFF.